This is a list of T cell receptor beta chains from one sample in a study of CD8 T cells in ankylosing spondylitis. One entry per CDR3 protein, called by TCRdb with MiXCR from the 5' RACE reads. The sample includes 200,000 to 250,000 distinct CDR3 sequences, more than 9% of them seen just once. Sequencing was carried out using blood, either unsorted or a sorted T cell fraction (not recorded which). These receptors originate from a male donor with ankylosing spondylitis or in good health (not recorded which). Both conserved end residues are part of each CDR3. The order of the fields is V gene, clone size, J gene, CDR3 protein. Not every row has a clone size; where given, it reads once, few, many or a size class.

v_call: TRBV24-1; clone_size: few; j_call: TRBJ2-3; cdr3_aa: CATSDLTGEENTQYF
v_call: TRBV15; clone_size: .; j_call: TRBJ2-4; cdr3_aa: CATSRGGAIAKNIQYF
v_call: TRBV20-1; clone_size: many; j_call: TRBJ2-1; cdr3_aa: CSARSLGGSYNEQFF
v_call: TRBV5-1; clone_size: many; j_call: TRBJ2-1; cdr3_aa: CASSIGQGGSYNEQFF
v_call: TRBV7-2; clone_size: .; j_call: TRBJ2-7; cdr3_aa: CASSLASGRASTYEQYF
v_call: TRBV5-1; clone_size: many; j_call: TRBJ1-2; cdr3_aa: CASSLDTTGGRNGYTF
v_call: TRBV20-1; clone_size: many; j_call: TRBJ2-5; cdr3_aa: CSARDRRGGVGTQYF
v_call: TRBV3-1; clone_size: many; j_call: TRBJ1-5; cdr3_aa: CASSPDRTYSNQPQHF
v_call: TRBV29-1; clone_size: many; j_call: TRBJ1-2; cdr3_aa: CSVQGASNYGYTF
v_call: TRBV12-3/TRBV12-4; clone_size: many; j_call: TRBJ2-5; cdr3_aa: CASSPRLERETQYF
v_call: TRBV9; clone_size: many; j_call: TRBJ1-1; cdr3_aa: CASRTGENTEAFF
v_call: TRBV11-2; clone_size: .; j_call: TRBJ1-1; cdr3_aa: CASSHPDRPGPPEAFF
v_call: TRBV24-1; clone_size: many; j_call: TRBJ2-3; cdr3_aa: CATSGPIPFTSGGAGDTQYF
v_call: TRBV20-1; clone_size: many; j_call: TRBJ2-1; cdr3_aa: CSAPTRQGAYNEQFF
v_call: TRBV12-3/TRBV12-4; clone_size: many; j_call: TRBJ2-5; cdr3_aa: CASSLSGQETQYF
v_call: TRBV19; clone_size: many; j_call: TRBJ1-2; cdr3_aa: CASRRDRGSGYTF
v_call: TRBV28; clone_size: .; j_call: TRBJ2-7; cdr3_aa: CASSFPAGTYEQYF
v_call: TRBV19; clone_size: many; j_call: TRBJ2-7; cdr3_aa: CASSTTGTSTYEQYF
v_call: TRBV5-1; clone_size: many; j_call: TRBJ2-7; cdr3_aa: CASTKGDVSYEQYF
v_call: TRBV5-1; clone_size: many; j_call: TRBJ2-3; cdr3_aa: CASSLDATGSDTQYF
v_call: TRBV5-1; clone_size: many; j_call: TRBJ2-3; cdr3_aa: CASSSIAGESTDTQYF
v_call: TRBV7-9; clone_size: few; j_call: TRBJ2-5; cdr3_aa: CASSTSGGVDLGETQYF
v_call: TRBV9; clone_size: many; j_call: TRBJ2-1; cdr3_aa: CASSVAASGGRYNEQFF
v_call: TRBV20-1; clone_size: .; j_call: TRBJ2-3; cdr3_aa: CSASNAGGEGDTQYF
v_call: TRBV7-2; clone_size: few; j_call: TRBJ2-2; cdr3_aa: CASSLIHVGGELFF
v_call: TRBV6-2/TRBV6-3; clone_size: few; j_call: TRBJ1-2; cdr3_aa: CASISPGTGLYGYTF
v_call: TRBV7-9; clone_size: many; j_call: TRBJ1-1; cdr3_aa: CASGQGLNTEAFF
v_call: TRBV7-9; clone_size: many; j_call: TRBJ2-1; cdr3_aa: CASSFLAAGNNEQFF
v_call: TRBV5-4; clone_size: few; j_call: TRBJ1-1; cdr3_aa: CASSLGLMNTEAFF
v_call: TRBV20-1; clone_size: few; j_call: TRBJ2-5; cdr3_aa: CSAPDVGDAQYF
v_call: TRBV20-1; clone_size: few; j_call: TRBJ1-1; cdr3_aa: CSARDLGITEAFF
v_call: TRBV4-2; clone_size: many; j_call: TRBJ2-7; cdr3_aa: CASSQDNNPSSLEQYF
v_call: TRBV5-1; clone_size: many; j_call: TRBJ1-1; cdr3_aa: CASSLGQATTEAFF
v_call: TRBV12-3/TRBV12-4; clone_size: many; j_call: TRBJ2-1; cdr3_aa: CASSLQRGEYNEQFF
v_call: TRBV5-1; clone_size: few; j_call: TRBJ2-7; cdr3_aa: CASSWTSGGDEQYF
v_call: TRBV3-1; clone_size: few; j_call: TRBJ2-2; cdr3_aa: CASSQPGLENTGELFF
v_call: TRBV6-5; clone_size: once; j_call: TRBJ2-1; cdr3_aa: CASSYYHRLVNEQFF
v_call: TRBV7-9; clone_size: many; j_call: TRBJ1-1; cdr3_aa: CASSLLGAQTEAFF
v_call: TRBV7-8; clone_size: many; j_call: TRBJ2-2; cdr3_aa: CASSLRGTSGGELFF
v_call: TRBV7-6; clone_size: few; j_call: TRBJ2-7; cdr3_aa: CASSSQGLAGGLAMSSYEQYF
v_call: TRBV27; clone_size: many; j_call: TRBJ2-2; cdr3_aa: CASRPSGGLTGELFF
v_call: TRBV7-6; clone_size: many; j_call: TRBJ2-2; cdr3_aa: CASSSRFNSFSGELFF
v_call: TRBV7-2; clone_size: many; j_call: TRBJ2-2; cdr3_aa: CASSWGGGTNTGELFF
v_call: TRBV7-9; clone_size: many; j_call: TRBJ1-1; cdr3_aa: CASSFSQNTEAFF
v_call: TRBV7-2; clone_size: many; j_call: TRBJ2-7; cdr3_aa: CASSLTARGQYF
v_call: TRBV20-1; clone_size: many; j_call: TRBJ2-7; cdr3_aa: CSAPIGTSGAYEQYF
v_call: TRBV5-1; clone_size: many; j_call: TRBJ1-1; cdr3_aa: CASSLGLDGYTEAFF